Sequencing of this TCR beta chain was carried out in a study of T cells after yellow fever vaccination. Trimming took off 0 bases at V and 6 bases at J, with 6 bases between the two ends. Looked up from germline, CDR1 is MNHNS and CDR2 is SASEGT. The CDR3 extends over 12 amino acids. This clonotype has just a few counts. Its antigen is currently unknown. Broader study findings: One caveat is that FACS-sorted repertoires could contain abundant clonotypes contaminating from the bulk population.

The authors made TCR cDNA by 5'RACE template switching, adding a universal primer site and UMIs. TCRdb reanalysed the 5' RACE reads using MiXCR and keeps one entry per CDR3 protein. The sample includes about 210,000 distinct CDR3 sequences, 6.5% to 7.5% seen only once; the top ten take about 1%. This chain connects TRBV6-1 to TRBJ2-7; D perhaps matches TRBD1 (5 bases). The source is a man younger than 40 who received the YFV17D yellow fever vaccine. The sequencing here drew on CD4+ T cells sorted from PBMCs, taken on the day of the yellow fever booster vaccination. CDR3 sequence (DNA): TGTGCCAGCAGTGAAGCGCAGGGCGAGCAGTACTTC. Protein product: CASSEAQGEQYF.